Below, 3 T cell receptor beta chains from the same sample are listed, as sequenced in a study of control samples from healthy donors and cancer patients. Libraries were prepared by immunoSEQ multiplex PCR; TCRdb keeps only in-frame clonotypes and omits some of them. The table lists about 130,000 clones, roughly 84% of them singletons. The sequencing input was blood. Receptors originate from a man aged 50 to 59 in good health.

This chain connects TRBV2 to TRBJ2-1, with 9 bases that match TRBD2. The germline gives CDR1 SNHLY, CDR2 FYNNEI. Unmatched junction bases numbered 6, after V lost 5 bases and J lost 4 bases. This CDR3 region has 15 residues. Here the CDR3 DNA reads TGTGCCAGCAGTCCCTTGACTAGCGGTTACAATGAGCAGTTCTTC. Residues: CASSPLTSGYNEQFF.

This chain uses TRBV30 with TRBJ2-7; D possibly corresponds to TRBD2 (7 bases). This CDR3 contains 15 residues. The germline gives CDR1 GTSNPN, CDR2 SVGIG (reference sequence). V shed 0 bases and J shed 3 bases, with 15 bases lying between them. The CDR3 sequence: CAWSVWGGDLYEQYF. The DNA for the CDR3 is TGTGCCTGGAGTGTTTGGGGGGGCGACCTCTACGAGCAGTACTTC.

The chain is built from TRBV7-9 and TRBJ1-4; D might be TRBD1 (5 bases). The V end was cut by 1 base, the J end by 8 bases, with 11 bases between. The CDR3 spans 14 residues. The germline CDR1 and CDR2 sequences are SEHNR and FQNEAQ (reference sequence). The CDR3 DNA follows: TGTGCCAGCAGCTTAGGGAGGACAAGAGAAAAACTGTTTTTT. It codes for CASSLGRTREKLFF.